Following are 24 T cell receptor beta chains from one sample sequenced in a study of T cell responses to AZD1222 COVID-19 vaccine. Clones were read by immunoSEQ multiplex PCR, and TCRdb kept only the in-frame ones, dropping some. The sample records 150,000 to 180,000 clones, roughly nine tenths being singletons. The sequenced sample was peripheral blood, obtained on day 0 of AZD1222 vaccination. These receptors originate from an adult in good health.

The chain has TRBV5-1 and TRBJ1-4; perhaps TRBD1 as D (5 bases). Germline values: CDR1 SGHRS, CDR2 YFSETQ. CDR3 length: 13 residues. Trimming left V 4 bases short and J 8 bases short, with 12 bases between. CDR3 DNA sequence: TGCGCCAGCAGCGGGGGACCCCGGGAAAAACTGTTTTTT. It yields the protein CASSGGPREKLFF.

This CDR3 is CATSSRRQGLNTIYF. CDR3 DNA: TGTGCCACCAGCAGTAGAAGACAGGGTTTAAACACCATATATTTT. The V call is TRBV15, the J call TRBJ1-3, with TRBD1 identical over 7 bases. V shed 3 bases, J shed 6 bases, and the junction held 8 bases outside the gene matches. The CDR3 is made up of 15 amino acids. Germline V gene sequence: CDR1 LNHNV, CDR2 YYDKDF (reference sequence).

The chain joins TRBV6-5 to TRBJ2-7, with D unclear. This CDR3 spans 12 amino acids. Trimming pared 10 bases from V and 0 bases from J, leaving 10 bases between. Germline V lookup: CDR1 MNHEY, CDR2 SVGAGI. This CDR3 is CAINRSSYEQYF. In DNA form, the CDR3 reads TGTGCCATAAACAGAAGCTCCTACGAGCAGTACTTC.

The rearrangement joins TRBV6-5 to TRBJ1-2, with 7 bases aligning to TRBD1. In germline, CDR1 is MNHEY, CDR2 SVGAGI. Trimming at V came to 6 bases and at J to 8 bases, leaving 12 bases not matched to a gene. The CDR3 sequence is 14 residues long. As DNA, the CDR3 is TGTGCCAGCAGAAACGTACAGGACAGGAACGGCTACACCTTC. This encodes CASRNVQDRNGYTF.

This clone came up once. The same CDR3 can be traced to other DNA sequences in this sample. The CDR3 region has the DNA TGTGCCAGCAGTGAAGGGGGGGGCAGTAACACCGGGGAGCTGTTTTTT. Its translation: CASSEGGGSNTGELFF. The chain employs TRBV6-1 and TRBJ2-2; maybe TRBD2 (7 bases). CDR1 is MNHNS, CDR2 SASEGT, per germline. The CDR3 spans 16 residues. V lost 1 base, J lost 2 bases, and 11 bases lay in between.

The chain recombines TRBV7-3 with TRBJ1-5; possible D gene TRBD1, 5 bases. Trimming cost V 6 bases and J 5 bases, with 14 bases left between them. This CDR3 is 14 amino acids long. The V gene's germline CDR1 is SGHTA and CDR2 FQGTGA. The chain's CDR3 is CASSYGALDQPQHF. The CDR3 DNA reads TGTGCCAGCAGTTACGGGGCGTTGGATCAGCCCCAGCATTTT.

This clone was found a few times. V usage is TRBV10-2 and J usage is TRBJ2-1; the D gene is possibly TRBD2 (6 bases). CDR1 and CDR2 from the germline V gene are WSHSY and SAAADI. The CDR3 totals 15 residues. Trimming removed 1 base from V and 5 bases from J, with 12 bases in between. The CDR3 coding sequence is TGCGCCAGCAGTGAGTTAAGACTAGACCACAATGAGCAGTTCTTC. It codes for CASSELRLDHNEQFF.

This chain uses TRBV9 with TRBJ2-1; TRBD1 might be the D (6 bases). The germline gives CDR1 SGDLS, CDR2 YYNGEE. V was cut by 3 bases and J by 8 bases, with 21 bases left in between. The CDR3 is made up of 16 amino acids. The CDR3 loop is CASSGPGRTAIDEQFF. The CDR3 nucleotides read TGTGCCAGCAGCGGCCCCGGCCGGACAGCAATAGATGAGCAGTTCTTC.

The rearrangement links TRBV30 to TRBJ2-7; D is unresolved. The length of the CDR3 is 11 residues. The germline gives CDR1 GTSNPN, CDR2 SVGIG (reference sequence). The V end lost 5 bases, the J end lost 7 bases, and 12 bases lay between the germline ends. In DNA form, the CDR3 reads TGTGCCTGGGACCGGGCCCGTGAGCAGTACTTC. It codes for CAWDRAREQYF.

The chain recombines TRBV2 with TRBJ1-3, with D maybe TRBD1 (5 bases). The CDR3 length is 16 residues. The V end was cut by 3 bases, the J end by 2 bases, with 14 bases between. Germline values: CDR1 SNHLY, CDR2 FYNNEI. CDR3 DNA: TGTGCCAGCAGTGACGTTGGTCAGGGTGCTGGAAACACCATATATTTT. Amino acid sequence: CASSDVGQGAGNTIYF.

The genes are TRBV7-9 and TRBJ1-6, with D perhaps TRBD1 (5 bases). Trimming took 6 bases from V and 10 from J, leaving 13 bases between them. The V gene's germline CDR1 is SEHNR and CDR2 FQNEAQ (reference sequence). This CDR3 is built from 13 residues. CDR3: CASRPGGGSPLHF. CDR3 in DNA: TGTGCCAGCAGGCCCGGGGGGGGGTCACCCCTCCACTTT.

The V and J genes are TRBV18 and TRBJ1-4; no reliable D call. The CDR3 loop spans 14 amino acids. Per the germline V gene, CDR1 is KGHSH and CDR2 is LQKENI. V lost 2 bases, J lost 6 bases, and 10 bases lay in between. The DNA of the CDR3 is TGTGCCAGCTCACCAACAACGGCGGATGAAAAACTGTTTTTT. It specifies CASSPTTADEKLFF.

V is TRBV18 and J is TRBJ1-1, with TRBD1 as a possible D gene (6 bases). Between the trimmed V and J ends, which lost 6 bases and 6 bases, there was a span of 14 bases. In germline, CDR1 is KGHSH, CDR2 LQKENI. The CDR3 has 13 amino acids. CDR3 nucleotides: TGTGCCAGCTCGCCCTACGGACAGCCTGAAGCTTTCTTT. Protein: CASSPYGQPEAFF.

The chain employs TRBV14 and TRBJ1-2; perhaps TRBD1 as D (5 bases). The CDR3 extends over 16 amino acids. Trimming took 1 base from V and 4 from J, leaving 16 bases between them. CDR1 and CDR2 (germline): SGHDN, FVKESK. The CDR3 coding sequence is TGTGCCAGCAGCCAAGTGTTCCGCAGGGTGCCCTATGGCTACACCTTC. Protein sequence: CASSQVFRRVPYGYTF.

This clone has a single count. The chain joins TRBV6-1 to TRBJ2-7; 9 nucleotides match TRBD1. The CDR3 has 17 residues. J was trimmed by 1 base and V by 1 base; bases with no gene match: 8. Germline V gives CDR1 MNHNS, CDR2 SASEGT. The CDR3 here is CASSEVSRDRVSYEQYF. The CDR3 nucleotides read TGTGCCAGCAGTGAAGTAAGTCGGGACAGGGTTTCCTACGAGCAGTACTTC.

The chain uses TRBV3-1 (or the pseudogene TRBV3-2) and TRBJ1-1; D is unclear. CDR3 size: 15 residues. CDR1 is LGHDT, CDR2 YNNKEL, per germline (reference sequence). Deletions cut 5 bases from V and 1 base from J, with 14 bases between. In DNA, the CDR3 is TGTGCCAGCAGCGAACACGGCCACCAGAACACTGAAGCTTTCTTT. It yields the protein CASSEHGHQNTEAFF.

The chain links TRBV9 to TRBJ2-7; D is uncertain. The germline V gene has CDR1 SGDLS and CDR2 YYNGEE. The CDR3 has 15 residues. Trimming removed 3 bases at V and 2 bases at J, with 15 bases between. CDR3 in amino acids: CASSAQTEQPYEQYF. Written as DNA, the CDR3 is TGTGCCAGCAGCGCTCAAACGGAACAGCCCTACGAGCAGTACTTC.

The V gene is TRBV19, the J gene TRBJ1-6; the D gene is possibly TRBD1 (5 bases). The CDR3 is made up of 13 amino acids. V gave up 7 bases and J gave up 4 bases, with 8 bases separating them. Germline V lookup: CDR1 LNHDA, CDR2 SQIVND (reference sequence). The CDR3 DNA sequence: TGTGCCAGTACGACAGAGTATAATTCACCCCTCCACTTT. This sequence encodes CASTTEYNSPLHF. Full variable domain (remainder filled in from reference TRBV19 and TRBJ1-6): DGGITQSPKYLFRKEGQNVTLSCEQNLNHDAMYWYRQDPGQGLRLIYYSQIVNDFQKGDIAEGYSVSREKKESFPLTVTSAQKNPTAFYLCASTTEYNSPLHFGNGTRLTVT.

The sample holds one count of this clone. The CDR3 loop reads CSARWETQYF. The CDR3, as DNA: TGCAGTGCTAGATGGGAGACCCAGTACTTC. The chain links TRBV20-1 to TRBJ2-5; D is uncertain. V was pared by 2 bases and J by 5 bases, with 3 bases between. The CDR3 consists of 10 residues. CDR1 is DFQATT and CDR2 is SNEGSKA in the germline V gene (reference sequence).

The chain joins TRBV7-9 to TRBJ1-4; 8 bases align to TRBD1. Trimming at V came to 5 bases and at J to 7 bases, leaving 6 bases not matched to a gene. CDR1 SEHNR and CDR2 FQNEAQ come from the germline V gene (reference sequence). The length of the CDR3 is 14 residues. DNA of the CDR3: TGTGCCAGCAGCCCCAGGGGGCAAGTTGAAAAACTGTTTTTT. Its translation is CASSPRGQVEKLFF.

The V call is TRBV4-2, the J call TRBJ2-1; a possible D gene is TRBD2 (6 bases). The CDR3 runs 16 residues. In germline, CDR1 is LGHNA, CDR2 YNFKEQ. Trimming stripped 0 bases from V and 9 bases from J, with 18 bases between. The CDR3 bases are TGTGCCAGCAGCCAAGATCAGCGGGTGGAAGCGGGTGAGCAGTTCTTC. Its translation is CASSQDQRVEAGEQFF.

The genes are TRBV21-1 and TRBJ1-6; the table gives TRBD1 as D, unverified against the DNA. TRBV21-1 is shown as a pseudogene. The CDR3 extends over 19 amino acids. The CDR3 sequence is CASSKAYSPGQIENSPLHF. The CDR3 bases are TGTGCCAGCAGCAAAGCCTATTCTCCTGGACAGATAGAGAATTCACCCCTCCACTTT.

V usage is TRBV7-3 and J usage is TRBJ2-7; weak D call: TRBD1 (6 bases). Per germline, CDR1 SGHTA and CDR2 FQGTGA. This CDR3 comprises 13 residues. Trimming pared 1 base from V and 4 bases from J, leaving 8 bases between. The CDR3 coding sequence is TGTGCCAGCAGCTTAAATCAGGGGTACGAGCAGTACTTC. Residues: CASSLNQGYEQYF.

The rearrangement links TRBV24-1 to TRBJ2-1; D is perhaps TRBD2 (5 bases). This CDR3 is built from 15 residues. Germline CDR1 is KGHDR and CDR2 is SFDVKD. The V end was cut by 5 bases, the J end by 2 bases, with 12 bases between. The CDR3 coding sequence is TGTGCCACCAGTGCTCTGGGGAGCACCTACAATGAGCAGTTCTTC. Translating gives CATSALGSTYNEQFF.